The 25 T cell receptor beta chains below all came from one sample that was sequenced in a study of blood T cell repertoires in COVID-19. The assay was immunoSEQ multiplex PCR, and TCRdb's table has in-frame clones only and misses some. The sample has about 300,000 clones, about 87% seen once; the top ten hold 1% to 1.5%. Sequenced input: peripheral blood. The receptors were gathered from a man in his 70s with acute or convalescent COVID-19.

The V and J genes are TRBV7-2 and TRBJ2-7; 9 nucleotides line up with TRBD2. The CDR3 sequence is 15 residues long. From germline, CDR1 is SGHTA and CDR2 FQGNSA. After removal of 3 bases from V and 6 bases from J, the junction contained 9 bases not matched to a gene. The CDR3: CASSFLSGSRSEQYF. As DNA, the CDR3 is TGTGCCAGCAGCTTCCTTAGCGGGAGTCGGAGCGAGCAGTACTTC.

V usage is TRBV11-2 and J usage is TRBJ1-1, with TRBD1 as a possible D gene (6 bases). The ends were cut back, 2 bases at V and 2 bases at J, with 9 bases in the middle. Germline-derived CDR1 and CDR2 are SGHAT and FQNNGV. This CDR3 has 14 amino acids. This chain's CDR3 is CASSLTGPNTEAFF. CDR3 coding DNA: TGTGCCAGCAGCTTAACAGGGCCTAACACTGAAGCTTTCTTT.

This clone was counted a single time. The chain uses TRBV27 and TRBJ2-2, with D perhaps matching TRBD2 (5 bases). The CDR3 covers 16 residues. Trimming shortened V by 3 bases and J by 4 bases, and 15 bases separated the two germline ends. Germline CDR1 and CDR2: MNHEY and SMNVEV (reference sequence). CDR3 region: CASSFSSGTSTGELFF. CDR3 nucleotide sequence: TGTGCCAGCAGTTTTTCAAGCGGAACCAGCACCGGGGAGCTGTTTTTT.

This sequence joins TRBV19 and TRBJ2-1; 13 nucleotides match TRBD2. The trim removed 10 bases at V and 3 bases at J, leaving 3 bases unmatched. CDR1 is LNHDA, CDR2 SQIVND, per germline (reference sequence). CDR3 length equals 14 residues. The CDR3 nucleotides read TGTGCCACTGGACTAGCGGGAGACTACAATGAGCAGTTCTTC. Translating it yields CATGLAGDYNEQFF.

This sequence joins TRBV6-1 and TRBJ2-1, with 7 nucleotides matching TRBD2. V trimming: 6 bases; J trimming: 0 bases; junction bases outside the gene matches: 5. The germline gives CDR1 MNHNS, CDR2 SASEGT. The CDR3 totals 15 residues. The CDR3 nucleotides are TGTGCCAGCAGCCTAGCGGAGGCCTCCTACAATGAGCAGTTCTTC. This encodes CASSLAEASYNEQFF.

The chain employs TRBV4-1 and TRBJ2-1; TRBD2 aligns across 7 bases. This CDR3 has 18 residues. V was pared by 4 bases and J by 0 bases, with 12 bases of the junction left unmatched. Germline V gene sequence: CDR1 MGHRA, CDR2 YSYEKL. CDR3 nucleotides: TGCGCCAGCAGCCGGTCATGGGGAGCGGGAAGCTCCTACAATGAGCAGTTCTTC. It codes for CASSRSWGAGSSYNEQFF.

This chain connects TRBV3-1 (or the pseudogene TRBV3-2) to TRBJ1-2; D possibly corresponds to TRBD1 (5 bases). Trimming removed 5 bases at V and 7 bases at J, with 11 bases between. CDR1 is LGHDT and CDR2 is YNNKEL in the germline V gene (reference sequence). The CDR3 has 12 amino acids. CDR3 loop: CASSSGSSGYTF. The CDR3 DNA sequence: TGTGCCAGCAGCTCAGGGTCTTCTGGCTACACCTTC.

This rearrangement joins TRBV29-1 to TRBJ2-3, with a tentative D call TRBD1 (7 bases). Germline values: CDR1 SQVTM, CDR2 ANQGSEA. The CDR3 has 12 amino acids. Trimming took 7 bases from V and 4 from J, leaving 12 bases between them. The CDR3 sequence is CSAQGGSDTQYF. Written as DNA, the CDR3 is TGCAGCGCTCAGGGGGGCTCAGATACGCAGTATTTT.

This sequence joins TRBV7-9 and TRBJ1-2, with a tentative D call TRBD1 (5 bases). This CDR3 has 14 residues. Trimming removed 1 base from V and 7 bases from J, with 13 bases in between. Germline V gene data show CDR1 as SEHNR and CDR2 as FQNEAQ (reference sequence). The CDR3 sequence: CASSLERGTAGYTF. DNA of the CDR3: TGTGCCAGCAGCTTAGAGCGGGGGACGGCTGGCTACACCTTC. The full variable domain, with the rest looked up from reference TRBV7-9 and TRBJ1-2, is DTGVSQNPRHKITKRGQNVTFRCDPISEHNRLYWYRQTLGQGPEFLTYFQNEAQLEKSRLLSDRFSAERPKGSFSTLEIQRTEQGDSAMYLCASSLERGTAGYTFGSGTRLTVV.

The chain's CDR3 is CASSLASGGEQFF. CDR3 sequence (DNA): TGTGCCAGCAGCTTGGCTAGCGGAGGGGAGCAGTTCTTC. V and J are TRBV5-6 and TRBJ2-1; 7 positions agree with TRBD2. CDR1 SGHDT and CDR2 YYEEEE come from the germline V gene. This CDR3 spans 13 amino acids. Trimming took 0 bases from V and 10 from J; bases not matched to a gene: 4. Looking up the rest from reference TRBV5-6 and TRBJ2-1 gives the full variable domain: DAGVTQSPTHLIKTRGQQVTLRCSPKSGHDTVSWYQQALGQGPQFIFQYYEEEERQRGNFPDRFSGHQFPNYSSELNVNALLLGDSALYLCASSLASGGEQFFGPGTRLTVL.

With regard to this clone: The sample has other DNA sequences that encode this CDR3 too. The gene calls are TRBV19 and TRBJ2-2; 8 positions match TRBD1. This CDR3 region has 13 residues. Germline CDR1 reads LNHDA; CDR2 reads SQIVND (reference sequence). V shed 9 bases and J 2 bases; nucleotides not matched to a gene: 2. Here the CDR3 DNA reads TGTGCCAGCGGACAGGGAAACACCGGGGAGCTGTTTTTT. This encodes CASGQGNTGELFF.

The rearrangement links TRBV19 to TRBJ1-6; 10 bases align to TRBD1. This CDR3 spans 15 amino acids. Germline CDR1 reads LNHDA; CDR2 reads SQIVND (reference sequence). J gave up 8 bases and V 4 bases, and 5 bases lay outside the gene matches. DNA for the CDR3: TGTGCCAGTAGTACGGACAGGGGGGGTTATTCACCCCTCCACTTT. It codes for CASSTDRGGYSPLHF.

The chain employs TRBV7-9 and TRBJ2-3, with 9 positions matching TRBD2. With 3 bases clipped from V and 2 bases from J, the junction kept 3 bases outside the gene matches. The CDR3 extends over 15 amino acids. Germline V CDR1 and CDR2: SEHNR, FQNEAQ (reference sequence). CDR3 sequence: CASSFASGNTDTQYF. The CDR3 DNA reads as TGTGCCAGCAGCTTCGCTAGCGGGAACACAGATACGCAGTATTTT. The complete variable domain, with remaining parts taken from reference TRBV7-9 and TRBJ2-3, reads DTGVSQNPRHKITKRGQNVTFRCDPISEHNRLYWYRQTLGQGPEFLTYFQNEAQLEKSRLLSDRFSAERPKGSFSTLEIQRTEQGDSAMYLCASSFASGNTDTQYFGPGTRLTVL.

The V and J genes are TRBV5-1 and TRBJ1-5; D not resolved. Trimming took off 0 bases at V and 9 bases at J, with 13 bases between the two ends. The CDR3 extends over 14 amino acids. Germline V gene lookup returns CDR1 SGHRS and CDR2 YFSETQ. The CDR3 coding sequence is TGCGCCAGCAGCTTGGGTCAGGCCGAGGGGCCCCAGCATTTT. Translation: CASSLGQAEGPQHF.

The V and J genes are TRBV6-2 or TRBV6-3 and TRBJ2-1; TRBD2 agrees at 9 bases. CDR3 length: 12 residues. Germline assignment: CDR1 MNHEY and CDR2 SVGEGT. V lost 4 bases and J lost 10; bases outside the gene matches: 2. CDR3 nucleotide sequence: TGTGCCAGCAGTTCGCGGGGGGGAGAGCAGTTCTTC. Its translation is CASSSRGGEQFF.

The V gene is TRBV5-1, the J gene TRBJ1-2; 10 positions match TRBD1. The CDR3 spans 16 residues. Per the germline V gene, CDR1 is SGHRS and CDR2 is YFSETQ. J was trimmed by 5 bases and V by 4 bases; bases with no gene match: 11. CDR3 DNA sequence: TGCGCCAGCAGCCTCAACCCGGGACAGGGGAAGTATGGCTACACCTTC. Translating gives CASSLNPGQGKYGYTF.

V gene TRBV4-2 combines with J gene TRBJ2-2; 9 nucleotides align to TRBD1. This CDR3 is built from 16 residues. V lost 0 bases and J lost 6; bases outside the gene matches: 5. Germline V CDR1 and CDR2: LGHNA, YNFKEQ. DNA of the CDR3: TGTGCCAGCAGCCAAGAGGGGACAGGGAAGGCCGGGGAGCTGTTTTTT. Translated: CASSQEGTGKAGELFF.

The rearrangement uses TRBV3-1 (or the pseudogene TRBV3-2) and TRBJ2-7; 7 nucleotides line up with TRBD1. The V segment lost 4 bases and the J segment 3 bases; nucleotides outside the gene matches: 0. Germline-derived CDR1 and CDR2 are LGHDT and YNNKEL (reference sequence). This CDR3 has 12 residues. The CDR3 sequence: CASSPGGYEQYF. The CDR3 nucleotides are TGTGCCAGCAGCCCAGGGGGCTACGAGCAGTACTTC.

This clone was observed once. This sequence joins TRBV2 and TRBJ1-4; a weak D match, TRBD1 (5 bases). This CDR3 region has 14 residues. The V and J ends lost 4 bases and 3 bases respectively, with 9 bases between them. CDR1 and CDR2 (germline): SNHLY, FYNNEI. DNA of the CDR3: TGTGCCAGCAGTGTGACAGCACCTAATGAAAAACTGTTTTTT. Amino acids: CASSVTAPNEKLFF.

This rearrangement joins TRBV4-3 to TRBJ2-1, with 7 bases fitting TRBD1. The CDR3 covers 15 residues. The V segment lost 3 bases and the J segment 4 bases; nucleotides outside the gene matches: 6. Per the germline V gene, CDR1 is LGHNA and CDR2 is YSLEER. The CDR3 nucleotides are TGCGCCAGCAGCCACAAGGGGGCGATTTACAATGAGCAGTTCTTC. It is translated as CASSHKGAIYNEQFF.

The chain recombines TRBV11-2 with TRBJ2-5, with D perhaps TRBD2 (6 bases). The germline V gene encodes CDR1 SGHAT and CDR2 FQNNGV. Trimming pared 7 bases from V and 3 bases from J, leaving 18 bases between. The length of the CDR3 is 15 residues. DNA for the CDR3: TGTGCCAGCACCCTATCCGGGACTTTGAAAGAGACCCAGTACTTC. Protein: CASTLSGTLKETQYF.

The rearrangement joins TRBV7-8 to TRBJ1-5, with 8 nucleotides matching TRBD1. This CDR3 is 18 amino acids long. J gave up 6 bases and V 1 base, and 14 bases lay outside the gene matches. The V gene's germline CDR1 is SGHVS and CDR2 FQNEAQ. CDR3 protein: CASSLVKPGQDFGQPQHF. CDR3 nucleotides: TGTGCCAGCAGCTTAGTAAAACCGGGACAGGATTTCGGTCAGCCCCAGCATTTT.

This clone was found once. This chain connects TRBV3-1 (or the pseudogene TRBV3-2) to TRBJ2-5, with TRBD2 identical over 8 bases. The V and J ends lost 2 bases and 6 bases, in that order; junction bases with no gene match: 5. Looked up from germline, CDR1 is LGHDT and CDR2 is YNNKEL (reference sequence). The CDR3 loop spans 14 amino acids. The chain's CDR3 is CASSQTSGRQTQYF. The CDR3 DNA reads as TGTGCCAGCAGCCAAACCAGCGGGAGACAGACCCAGTACTTC.

The rearrangement links TRBV2 to TRBJ2-3, with TRBD2 matching over 11 bases. CDR1 is SNHLY, CDR2 FYNNEI, per germline. V shed 6 bases and J 5 bases; nucleotides not matched to a gene: 10. CDR3 length equals 16 residues. The CDR3 nucleotides are TGTGCCAGCAGCGGCGGCGGTAGCGGGGGGGTAGATACGCAGTATTTT. Translation gives CASSGGGSGGVDTQYF. Using reference TRBV2 and TRBJ2-3 for the parts outside the CDR3, the full variable domain is EPEVTQTPSHQVTQMGQEVILRCVPISNHLYFYWYRQILGQKVEFLVSFYNNEISEKSEIFDDQFSVERPDGSNFTLKIRSTKLEDSAMYFCASSGGGSGGVDTQYFGPGTRLTVL.

In this sample, this clone turned up once. The CDR3 nucleotides read TGTGCCACCAGTGAGGGAGGAGGAGGCGAGCAGTACTTC. Protein product: CATSEGGGGEQYF. This chain joins TRBV24-1 and TRBJ2-7; D is perhaps TRBD2 (6 bases). Germline V gives CDR1 KGHDR, CDR2 SFDVKD. This CDR3 spans 13 amino acids. V was trimmed by 4 bases and J by 6 bases, leaving 12 bases between them.